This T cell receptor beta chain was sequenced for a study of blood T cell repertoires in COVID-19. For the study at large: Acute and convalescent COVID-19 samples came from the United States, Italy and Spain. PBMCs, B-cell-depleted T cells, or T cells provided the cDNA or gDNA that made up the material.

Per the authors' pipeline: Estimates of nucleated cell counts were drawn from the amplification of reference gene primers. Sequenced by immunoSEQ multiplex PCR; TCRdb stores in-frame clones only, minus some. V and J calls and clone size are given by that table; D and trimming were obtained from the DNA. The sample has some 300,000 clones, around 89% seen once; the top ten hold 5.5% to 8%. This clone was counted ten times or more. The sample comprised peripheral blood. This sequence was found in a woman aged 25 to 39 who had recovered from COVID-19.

CDR3 in amino acids: CASSSGWGLEQYF. As DNA, the CDR3 is TGTGCCAGCAGCTCAGGGTGGGGGCTAGAGCAGTACTTC. The V and J genes are TRBV11-2 and TRBJ2-7, with D possibly TRBD1 on 6 matching bases. CDR3 length: 13 residues. V lost 4 bases and J 7 bases, leaving 14 bases between the germline ends. The germline V gene has CDR1 SGHAT and CDR2 FQNNGV.